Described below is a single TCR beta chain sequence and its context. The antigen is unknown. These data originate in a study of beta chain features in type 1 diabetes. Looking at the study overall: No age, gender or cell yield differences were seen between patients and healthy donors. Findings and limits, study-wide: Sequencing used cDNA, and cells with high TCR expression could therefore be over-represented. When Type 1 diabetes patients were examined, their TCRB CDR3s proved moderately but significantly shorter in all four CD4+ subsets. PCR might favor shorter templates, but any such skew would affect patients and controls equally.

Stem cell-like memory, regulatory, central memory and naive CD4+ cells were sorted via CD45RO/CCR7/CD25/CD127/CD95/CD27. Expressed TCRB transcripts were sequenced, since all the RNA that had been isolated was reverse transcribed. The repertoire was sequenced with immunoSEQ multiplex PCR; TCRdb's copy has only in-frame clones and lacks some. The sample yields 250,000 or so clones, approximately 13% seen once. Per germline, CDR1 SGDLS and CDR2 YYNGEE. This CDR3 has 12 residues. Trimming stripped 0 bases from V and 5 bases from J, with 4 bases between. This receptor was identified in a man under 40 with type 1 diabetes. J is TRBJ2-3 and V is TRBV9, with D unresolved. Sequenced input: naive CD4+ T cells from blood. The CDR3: CASSVARDTQYF. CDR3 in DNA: TGTGCCAGCAGCGTAGCTAGAGATACGCAGTATTTT.